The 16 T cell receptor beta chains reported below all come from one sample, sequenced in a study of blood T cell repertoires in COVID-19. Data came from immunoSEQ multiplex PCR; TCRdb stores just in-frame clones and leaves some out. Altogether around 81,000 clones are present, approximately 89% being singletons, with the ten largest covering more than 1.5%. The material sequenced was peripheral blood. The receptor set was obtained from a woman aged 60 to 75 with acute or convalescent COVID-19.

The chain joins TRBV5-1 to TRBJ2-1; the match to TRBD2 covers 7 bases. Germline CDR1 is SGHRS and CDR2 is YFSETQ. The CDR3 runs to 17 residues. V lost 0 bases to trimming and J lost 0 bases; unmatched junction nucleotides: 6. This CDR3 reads CASSLVLADFSYNEQFF. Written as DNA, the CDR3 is TGCGCCAGCAGCTTGGTTCTAGCGGATTTCTCCTACAATGAGCAGTTCTTC.

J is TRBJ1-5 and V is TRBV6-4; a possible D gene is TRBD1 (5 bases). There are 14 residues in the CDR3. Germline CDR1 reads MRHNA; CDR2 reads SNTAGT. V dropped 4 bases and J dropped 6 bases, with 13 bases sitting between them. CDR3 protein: CASSVQGGGQPQHF. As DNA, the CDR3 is TGTGCCAGCAGTGTCCAGGGCGGTGGTCAGCCCCAGCATTTT.

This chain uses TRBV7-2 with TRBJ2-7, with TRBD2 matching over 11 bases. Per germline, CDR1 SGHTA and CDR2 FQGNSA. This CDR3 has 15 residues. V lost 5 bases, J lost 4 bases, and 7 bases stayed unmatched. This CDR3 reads CASSPIAGGRYEQYF. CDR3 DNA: TGTGCCAGCAGCCCAATAGCGGGGGGGCGATACGAGCAGTACTTC.

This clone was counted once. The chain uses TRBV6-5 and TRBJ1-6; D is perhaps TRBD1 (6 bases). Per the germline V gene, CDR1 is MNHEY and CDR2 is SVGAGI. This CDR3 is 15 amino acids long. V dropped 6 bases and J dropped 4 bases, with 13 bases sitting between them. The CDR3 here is CASRVGDTYNSPLHF. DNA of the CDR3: TGTGCCAGCAGGGTGGGGGACACGTATAATTCACCCCTCCACTTT.

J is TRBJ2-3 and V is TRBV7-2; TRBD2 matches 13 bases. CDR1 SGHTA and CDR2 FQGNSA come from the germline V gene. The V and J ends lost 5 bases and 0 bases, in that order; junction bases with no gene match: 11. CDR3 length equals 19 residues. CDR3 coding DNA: TGTGCCAGCAGCCTTGCACTAGCGGGGGGGCAAGGAAGCACAGATACGCAGTATTTT. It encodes CASSLALAGGQGSTDTQYF.

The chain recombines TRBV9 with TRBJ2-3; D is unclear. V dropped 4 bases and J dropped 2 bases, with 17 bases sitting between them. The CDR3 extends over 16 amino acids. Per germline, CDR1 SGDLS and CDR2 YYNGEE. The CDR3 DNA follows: TGTGCCAGCAGCCCCCTTGGTGGCACCGTCACAGATACGCAGTATTTT. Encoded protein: CASSPLGGTVTDTQYF. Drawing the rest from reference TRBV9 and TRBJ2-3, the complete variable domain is DSGVTQTPKHLITATGQRVTLRCSPRSGDLSVYWYQQSLDQGLQFLIQYYNGEERAKGNILERFSAQQFPDLHSELNLSSLELGDSALYFCASSPLGGTVTDTQYFGPGTRLTVL.

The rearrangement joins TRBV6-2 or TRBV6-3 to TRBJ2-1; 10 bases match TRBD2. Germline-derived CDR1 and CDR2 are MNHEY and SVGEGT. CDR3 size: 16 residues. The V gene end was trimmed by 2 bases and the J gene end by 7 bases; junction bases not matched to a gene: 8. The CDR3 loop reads CASSYSGRAGLNEQFF. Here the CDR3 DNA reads TGTGCCAGCAGTTACAGCGGGAGGGCCGGTTTAAATGAGCAGTTCTTC.

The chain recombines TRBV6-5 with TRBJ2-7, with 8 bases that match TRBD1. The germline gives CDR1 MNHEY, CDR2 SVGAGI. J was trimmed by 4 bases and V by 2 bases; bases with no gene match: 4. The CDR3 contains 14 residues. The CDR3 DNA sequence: TGTGCCAGCAGTTACGCCGGACAGGGTTACGAGCAGTACTTC. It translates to CASSYAGQGYEQYF.

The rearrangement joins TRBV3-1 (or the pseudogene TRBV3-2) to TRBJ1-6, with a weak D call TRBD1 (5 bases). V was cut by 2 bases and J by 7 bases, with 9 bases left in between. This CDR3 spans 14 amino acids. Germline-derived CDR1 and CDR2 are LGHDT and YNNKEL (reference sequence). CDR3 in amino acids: CASSQPDRNSPLHF. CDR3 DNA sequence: TGTGCCAGCAGCCAACCCGACAGAAATTCACCCCTCCACTTT.

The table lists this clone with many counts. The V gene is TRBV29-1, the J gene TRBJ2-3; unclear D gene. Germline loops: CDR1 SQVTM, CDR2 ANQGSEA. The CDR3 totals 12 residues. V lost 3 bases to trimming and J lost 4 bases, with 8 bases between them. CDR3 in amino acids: CSVDLAADTQYF. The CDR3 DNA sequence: TGCAGCGTTGACCTGGCAGCAGATACGCAGTATTTT.

The CDR3 reads CASSISQGSNTGELFF. The CDR3 DNA reads as TGTGCCAGTAGTATATCGCAGGGGTCAAATACCGGGGAGCTGTTTTTT. This chain uses TRBV19 with TRBJ2-2; a weak D match, TRBD1 (6 bases). The CDR3 length is 16 residues. Germline values: CDR1 LNHDA, CDR2 SQIVND (reference sequence). The V gene lost 2 bases and the J gene lost 5 bases, with 15 bases spanning the gap.

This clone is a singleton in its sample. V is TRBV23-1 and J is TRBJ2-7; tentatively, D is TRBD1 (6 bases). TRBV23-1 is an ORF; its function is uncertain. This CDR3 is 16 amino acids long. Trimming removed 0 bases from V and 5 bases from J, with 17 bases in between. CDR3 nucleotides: TGCGCCAGCAGTCAATCGGACAGTAAATCTAATCACGAGCAGTACTTC. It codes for CASSQSDSKSNHEQYF.

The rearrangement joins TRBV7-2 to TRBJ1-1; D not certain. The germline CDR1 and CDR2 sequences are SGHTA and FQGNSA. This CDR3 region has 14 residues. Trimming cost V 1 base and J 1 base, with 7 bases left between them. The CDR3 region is CASSLGDTNTEAFF. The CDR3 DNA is TGTGCCAGCAGCTTAGGAGACACGAACACTGAAGCTTTCTTT.

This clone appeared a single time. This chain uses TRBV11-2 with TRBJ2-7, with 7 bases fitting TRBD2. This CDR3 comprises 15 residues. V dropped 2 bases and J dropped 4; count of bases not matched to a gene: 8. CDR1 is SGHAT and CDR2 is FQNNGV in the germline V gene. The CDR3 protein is CASSLPGSGGYEQYF. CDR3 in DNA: TGTGCCAGCAGCTTACCAGGGTCCGGGGGGTACGAGCAGTACTTC. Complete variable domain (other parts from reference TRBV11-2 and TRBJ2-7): EAGVAQSPRYKIIEKRQSVAFWCNPISGHATLYWYQQILGQGPKLLIQFQNNGVVDDSQLPKDRFSAERLKGVDSTLKIQPAKLEDSAVYLCASSLPGSGGYEQYFGPGTRLTVT.

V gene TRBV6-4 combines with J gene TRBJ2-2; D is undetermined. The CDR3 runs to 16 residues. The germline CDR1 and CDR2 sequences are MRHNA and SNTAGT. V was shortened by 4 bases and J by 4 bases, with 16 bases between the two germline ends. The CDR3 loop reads CASSADAYRGTGELFF. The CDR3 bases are TGTGCCAGCAGTGCTGACGCGTACCGAGGCACCGGGGAGCTGTTTTTT.

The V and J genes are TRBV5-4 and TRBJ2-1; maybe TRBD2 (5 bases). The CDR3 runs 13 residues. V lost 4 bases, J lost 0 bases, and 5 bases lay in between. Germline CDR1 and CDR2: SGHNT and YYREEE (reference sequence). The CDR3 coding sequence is TGTGCCAGCAGCCGGGACTCCTACAATGAGCAGTTCTTC. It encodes CASSRDSYNEQFF.